This T cell receptor (beta chain) was documented in a study of shared clonotypes between healthy human individuals. General observations from the study: Memory subsets had estimated richness that was generally smaller than that of naive subsets. Sharing across four donors was highest in naive CD4 (approximately 5%) and lowest in memory CD8 (0.4%).

The test was conducted at deep level. Replicate PCRs run on sorted subsets employed around 200 ng DNA, tens of thousands of T cell genomes. The method was immunoSEQ multiplex PCR; TCRdb's version includes in-frame clones alone and lacks a portion of them. The top ten clones hold around 0.6% of a sample with over 850,000 clones, 75% to 80% of them seen once. Germline lookup yields CDR1 LGHNA and CDR2 YSLEER. V was cut by 8 bases and J by 2 bases, with 15 bases left in between. The CDR3 is 14 amino acids. Comments on this clone: The antigen is undetermined.

This receptor was identified in a young man in good health. Some clones in this sample may be carry-over from other donors' samples. The V gene is TRBV4-3, the J gene TRBJ1-2; TRBD1 is a possible D gene (6 bases). The sequenced material came from memory CD4+ T cells from PBMCs. Specified subset: CD45RA-negative fraction. The CDR3 DNA reads as TGCGCCAGCGCAACGGGCACAGGGAACTATGGCTACACCTTC. Amino acids: CASATGTGNYGYTF.